These 17 T cell receptor beta chains were all obtained from the same sample, sequenced in a study of metastatic and nonmetastatic thyroid tumors. TCRdb ran MiXCR on the PCR reads. The sample has 50,000 or so clones; under 30% are singletons. Thyroid surgery had not been preceded by any treatment in any patient. Sequences were obtained from blood. The receptors derive from a male donor with papillary thyroid cancer or a benign thyroid nodule (not recorded which). Some clones in this sample may be carry-over from other donors' samples.

A few counts support this clone. This sequence joins TRBV28 and TRBJ2-7; 12 bases are shared with TRBD2. Looked up from germline, CDR1 is MDHEN and CDR2 is SYDVKM. The CDR3 contains 15 residues. V trimming: 5 bases; J trimming: 4 bases; junction bases outside the gene matches: 6. CDR3 sequence reads: CASSPSSGGAYEQYF. The CDR3 DNA follows: TGTGCCAGCAGTCCCTCTAGCGGGGGGGCTTACGAGCAGTACTTC.

This clone is labeled medium-sized. J is TRBJ1-6 and V is TRBV28; 10 nucleotides line up with TRBD1. Germline assignment: CDR1 MDHEN and CDR2 SYDVKM. V was clipped by 8 bases and J by 8 bases; unmatched bases: 6. There are 14 residues in the CDR3. For the CDR3, the DNA is TGTGCCAGCGGCCGGGGACAGGGGTATTCACCCCTCCACTTT. Encoded protein: CASGRGQGYSPLHF.

This clone was counted ten times or more. This sequence joins TRBV5-1 and TRBJ2-1; TRBD1 matches at 9 bases. The V gene's germline CDR1 is SGHRS and CDR2 YFSETQ. V shed 2 bases, J shed 9 bases, and the junction held 6 bases outside the gene matches. The CDR3 extends over 14 amino acids. In DNA, the CDR3 is TGCGCCAGCAGCTTACCACAGGGGGCGGGTGAGCAGTTCTTC. Its translation: CASSLPQGAGEQFF.

This rearrangement joins TRBV6-1 to TRBJ1-5; TRBD1 matches at 8 bases. The CDR3 has 15 amino acids. J lost 4 bases, V lost 6 bases, and 8 bases had no gene match. From germline, CDR1 is MNHNS and CDR2 SASEGT. The CDR3 nucleotides are TGTGCCAGCAGCCTCCGGACAGGGAATAATCAGCCCCAGCATTTT. Translating it yields CASSLRTGNNQPQHF.

This clone was seen ten or more times. The genes are TRBV5-4 and TRBJ1-6, with 8 bases lining up with TRBD1. The CDR3 spans 14 residues. The germline V gene encodes CDR1 SGHNT and CDR2 YYREEE (reference sequence). Trimming cost V 5 bases and J 9 bases; bases outside gene matches: 7. Here the CDR3 reads CASRPQGGLSPLHF. The CDR3 DNA sequence: TGTGCCAGCAGGCCACAGGGGGGCCTTTCACCCCTCCACTTT.

This chain uses TRBV9 with TRBJ2-7; tentatively, D is TRBD2 (6 bases). Germline V lookup: CDR1 SGDLS, CDR2 YYNGEE. V was trimmed by 4 bases and J by 1 base, leaving 18 bases between them. This CDR3 is built from 16 residues. CDR3 loop: CASSSSVGTGSYEQYF. Written as DNA, the CDR3 is TGTGCCAGCAGCTCTAGTGTCGGGACTGGGTCCTACGAGCAGTACTTC.

This clone appeared many times. The chain is built from TRBV4-2 and TRBJ2-1; 16 bases are shared with TRBD2. The V gene end was trimmed by 4 bases and the J gene end by 5 bases; junction bases not matched to a gene: 11. From germline, CDR1 is LGHNA and CDR2 YNFKEQ. CDR3 size: 19 residues. CDR3 sequence: CASSRGTSGRGLGDNEQFF. The CDR3 DNA reads as TGTGCCAGCAGCCGTGGGACTAGCGGGAGGGGTTTGGGAGACAATGAGCAGTTCTTC.

This clone is termed medium-sized. The chain is built from TRBV19 and TRBJ1-6; TRBD1 aligns across 10 bases. The ends lost 11 bases at V and 10 bases at J; junction bases unmatched: 8. The CDR3 spans 13 residues. The V gene's germline CDR1 is LNHDA and CDR2 SQIVND (reference sequence). The CDR3 loop reads CACKGQGSSPLHF. Here the CDR3 DNA reads TGTGCCTGTAAGGGACAGGGGTCGTCACCCCTCCACTTT.

This clone was counted ten times or more. This chain links TRBV7-9 with TRBJ2-7; weak D call: TRBD1 (6 bases). The CDR3 spans 13 residues. Germline CDR1 and CDR2: SEHNR and FQNEAQ (reference sequence). V lost 5 bases and J 7 bases, leaving 15 bases between the germline ends. The CDR3, as DNA: TGTGCCAGCAGCACCGCGACAGGAGGAGAGCAGTACTTC. This codes for CASSTATGGEQYF.

Many counts were recorded for this clone. The chain combines TRBV5-1 with TRBJ2-3; 12 bases line up with TRBD2. V dropped 3 bases and J dropped 4; count of bases not matched to a gene: 3. This CDR3 region has 15 residues. The germline V gene has CDR1 SGHRS and CDR2 YFSETQ. This CDR3 is CASSSTSGSSDTQYF. CDR3 nucleotides: TGCGCCAGCAGCTCGACTAGCGGGAGTTCAGATACGCAGTATTTT.

This clone was counted at least ten times. V and J are TRBV12-5 and TRBJ2-6; TRBD2 aligns across 12 bases. Per germline, CDR1 LGHNT and CDR2 FRNRAP. Losses at the gene ends were 6 bases for V and 4 bases for J; bases not matched to a gene: 7. The CDR3 sequence is 17 residues long. CDR3 DNA sequence: TGTGCTAGTGGGCACGGACTAGCGGGAACAGGGGCCAACGTCCTGACTTTC. It yields the protein CASGHGLAGTGANVLTF.

This clone came up a few times. The genes are TRBV28 and TRBJ2-1; possibly TRBD1 or TRBD2 for D (5 bases each). The V end lost 3 bases, the J end lost 0 bases, and 15 bases lay between the germline ends. Germline V gene lookup returns CDR1 MDHEN and CDR2 SYDVKM. The CDR3 runs to 17 residues. Here the CDR3 reads CASSFPGRLSSYNEQFF. CDR3 in DNA: TGTGCCAGCAGTTTTCCGGGACGACTTAGCTCCTACAATGAGCAGTTCTTC.

Of note for this clone: One base away lies a much larger clone, so this may be a sequencing read error. The same CDR3 also results from other DNA sequences found in this sample. The gene calls are TRBV7-8 and TRBJ1-2; a possible D gene is TRBD1 (5 bases). CDR3 length: 16 residues. The germline CDR1 and CDR2 sequences are SGHVS and FQNEAQ. Trimming shortened V by 4 bases and J by 7 bases, and 22 bases separated the two germline ends. The CDR3 spells CASSSASSRGKSGYTF. In DNA form, the CDR3 reads TGTGCCAGCAGCTCCGCCAGTAGTAGGGGAAAGTCTGGCTACACCTTC.

The chain carries TRBV2 and TRBJ2-1, with 7 bases that match TRBD2. CDR3 length: 14 residues. Germline CDR1 and CDR2: SNHLY and FYNNEI. With V trimmed by 7 bases and J by 12 bases, 15 bases remained unmatched. CDR3 nucleotides: TGTGCCAGCAAGCTAGTGGGAGGGAAAAGGTGGCAGTTCTTC. Translation: CASKLVGGKRWQFF.

V usage is TRBV6-4 and J usage is TRBJ2-3, with D possibly being TRBD1 or TRBD2 (5 bases each). Trimming shortened V by 6 bases and J by 2 bases, and 12 bases separated the two germline ends. CDR1 is MRHNA and CDR2 is SNTAGT in the germline V gene. This CDR3 is 14 amino acids long. The CDR3 DNA sequence: TGTGCCAGCAGCCAAATGGGGGACACAGATACGCAGTATTTT. Encoded protein: CASSQMGDTDTQYF.

This clone was found a few times. The chain uses TRBV6-1 and TRBJ2-7; TRBD1 or TRBD2 may be the D gene (7 bases each). The CDR3 loop spans 15 amino acids. Germline lookup yields CDR1 MNHNS and CDR2 SASEGT. V lost 6 bases and J lost 3, with 18 bases in between. The CDR3 region has the DNA TGTGCCAGCAGGACCGGAGGGAGGGGGCACTACGAGCAGTACTTC. This gives the protein CASRTGGRGHYEQYF.

The gene calls are TRBV11-3 and TRBJ2-7, with TRBD1 matching 9 bases. This CDR3 has 16 residues. V trimming: 5 bases; J trimming: 3 bases; junction bases outside the gene matches: 11. Looked up from germline, CDR1 is SGHNT and CDR2 is YENEEA. The CDR3 sequence: CASSRGGGQGNYEQYF. In nucleotides, the CDR3 is TGTGCCAGCAGCCGCGGTGGGGGACAGGGTAACTACGAGCAGTACTTC.